This paragraph covers one TCR beta chain sequence. Its antigen is unidentified. The source of the sample is a study of response to subunit inactivated influenza vaccine. Study results and caveats: Authors suggested that a seasonal influenza vaccination recruits few new T cells each time.

TCRdb re-called the RT-PCR reads with MiXCR, one entry per CDR3 protein. This table holds 150,000 to 200,000 distinct CDR3 sequences, approximately 12% found once. This sample also belongs to another study, concerning T cells expressing NK-cell markers. As that study records: Synthesis of TCR beta cDNA relied on 5'RACE template switching carrying UMIs. In the group of eight sequenced donors, seven were HCMV-seropositive and one was seronegative. Of the CD8+ T cells in about 6 donors, about 1.0-7.5% belonged to dominant NKG2C+ clonotypes.

This receptor was identified in a man aged 50 or older who received an inactivated influenza vaccine. The source material was CD8+ T cells sorted from PBMCs, sampled 11 to 12 days after vaccination.

CDR3 sequence reads: CASSFGLASDTQYF. In DNA, the CDR3 is TGTGCCAGCAGTTTCGGACTAGCGTCAGATACGCAGTATTTT. The chain is built from TRBV27 and TRBJ2-3; 9 nucleotides match TRBD2. CDR1 is MNHEY, CDR2 SMNVEV, per germline (reference sequence). The CDR3 consists of 14 residues. The ends lost 3 bases at V and 4 bases at J; junction bases unmatched: 2.